These 2 T cell receptor beta chains came from one sample sequenced in a study of shared clonotypes between healthy human individuals. Profiled with immunoSEQ multiplex PCR; TCRdb holds only in-frame clones, not every one. The sample includes 550,000 to 800,000 clones, under 80% of them seen just once. Sequencing was done on a sample of memory CD4+ T cells sorted from blood. Subset meaning: CD45RA-negative fraction. These receptors all come from a woman in her twenties or thirties in good health.

This sequence joins TRBV5-6 and TRBJ2-6; 7 bases agree with TRBD1. This CDR3 is built from 17 residues. Germline trimming cut 2 bases from V and 0 bases from J; bases unmatched to any gene: 5. Germline V lookup: CDR1 SGHDT, CDR2 YYEEEE. The DNA of the CDR3 is TGTGCCAGCAGCTTCGGGACAGCTTACTCTGGGGCCAACGTCCTGACTTTC. This sequence encodes CASSFGTAYSGANVLTF.

The chain couples TRBV2 to TRBJ1-4; D is uncertain. CDR3 length equals 13 residues. CDR1 SNHLY and CDR2 FYNNEI come from the germline V gene. V lost 6 bases and J lost 12, with 17 bases in between. The CDR3 sequence: CASRPPSLAELFF. The CDR3 coding sequence is TGTGCCAGCAGACCGCCTTCCCTTGCCGAACTGTTTTTT.